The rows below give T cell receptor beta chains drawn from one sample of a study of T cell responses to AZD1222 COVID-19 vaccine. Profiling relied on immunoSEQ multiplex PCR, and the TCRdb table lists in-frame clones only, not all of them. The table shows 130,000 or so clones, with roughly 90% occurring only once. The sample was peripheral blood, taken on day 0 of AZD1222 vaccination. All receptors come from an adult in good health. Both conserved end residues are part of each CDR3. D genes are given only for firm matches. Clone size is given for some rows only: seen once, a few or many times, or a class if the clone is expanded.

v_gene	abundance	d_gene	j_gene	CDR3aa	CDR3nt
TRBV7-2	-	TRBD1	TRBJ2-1	CASRTNRGREQFF	TGTGCCAGCAGGACCAACAGGGGGCGGGAGCAGTTCTTC
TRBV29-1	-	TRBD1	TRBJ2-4	CSVEDGPGQGVPKNIQYF	TGCAGCGTTGAAGACGGCCCGGGTCAGGGGGTTCCCAAAAACATTCAGTACTTC
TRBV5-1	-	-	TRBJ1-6	CASSGLGESSPLHF	TGCGCCAGCAGCGGATTGGGGGAGAGTTCACCCCTCCACTTT
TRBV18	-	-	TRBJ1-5	CASSASGNQPQHF	TGTGCCAGCTCAGCTAGCGGGAATCAGCCCCAGCATTTT
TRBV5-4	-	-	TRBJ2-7	CASSVGGSRASYEQYF	TGTGCCAGCAGCGTTGGGGGGAGCAGGGCCTCCTACGAGCAGTACTTC
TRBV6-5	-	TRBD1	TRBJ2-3	CASSPMGQGVDTQYF	TGTGCCAGCAGCCCCATGGGACAGGGGGTAGATACGCAGTATTTT
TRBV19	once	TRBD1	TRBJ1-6	CASSLGQGPPLHF	TGTGCCAGTAGTCTAGGACAGGGTCCACCCCTCCACTTT
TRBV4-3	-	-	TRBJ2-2	CASSLLGDGELFF	TGCGCCAGCAGCCTCTTGGGGGACGGGGAGCTGTTTTTT
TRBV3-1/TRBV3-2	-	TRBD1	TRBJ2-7	CASSPTTGTLVSYEQYF	TGTGCCAGCAGCCCTACGACAGGGACCTTAGTCTCCTACGAGCAGTACTTC
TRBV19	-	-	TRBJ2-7	CASQRGEGSYEQYF	TGTGCCAGCCAGAGGGGGGAAGGGTCCTACGAGCAGTACTTC